The present TCR beta chain was sequenced within a study of blood T cell repertoires in COVID-19. Details on this clone: The sample contains more than one DNA sequence encoding this CDR3.

In the source study's methods: Reference gene primer amplification in the assay estimated nucleated cell counts. Sequencing used immunoSEQ multiplex PCR; TCRdb keeps in-frame clones, though not all of them. The V and J calls and the clone size are those of that table, but D and trimming were determined from the DNA. The sample contains under 150,000 clones, 88% of which appear only once. The CDR3 loop spans 15 amino acids. Germline values: CDR1 KGHSH, CDR2 LQKENI. V lost 6 bases, J lost 0 bases, and 12 bases lay in between. The rearrangement uses TRBV18 and TRBJ1-5, with a weak D call TRBD1 (6 bases). This clonotype was obtained from a human donor in a cohort sampled during active COVID-19. Material: peripheral blood. The CDR3: CASSPTGYSNQPQHF. The CDR3 nucleotides are TGTGCCAGCTCCCCGACAGGTTATAGCAATCAGCCCCAGCATTTT.